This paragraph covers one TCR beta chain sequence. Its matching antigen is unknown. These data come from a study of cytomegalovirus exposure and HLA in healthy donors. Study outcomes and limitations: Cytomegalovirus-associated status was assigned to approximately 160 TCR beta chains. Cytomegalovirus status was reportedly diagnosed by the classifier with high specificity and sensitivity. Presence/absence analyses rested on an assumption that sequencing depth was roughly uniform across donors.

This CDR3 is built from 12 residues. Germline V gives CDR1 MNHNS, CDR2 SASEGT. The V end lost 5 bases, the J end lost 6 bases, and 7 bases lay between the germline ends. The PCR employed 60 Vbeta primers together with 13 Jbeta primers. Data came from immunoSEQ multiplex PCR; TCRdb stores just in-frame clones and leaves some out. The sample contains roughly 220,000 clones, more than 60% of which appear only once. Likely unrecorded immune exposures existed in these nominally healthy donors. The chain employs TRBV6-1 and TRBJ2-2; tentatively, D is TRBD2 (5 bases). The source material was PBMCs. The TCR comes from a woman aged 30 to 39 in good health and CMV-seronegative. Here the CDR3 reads CASSRESGELFF. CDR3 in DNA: TGTGCCAGCAGTCGGGAATCCGGGGAGCTGTTTTTT.